What follows are 24 T cell receptor beta chains derived from one specimen sequenced in a study of PD-1 blockade in classical Hodgkin lymphoma. The time point here: cycle 4 day 1 (C4D1), after less than seven weeks of nivolumab. Every patient relapsed after autologous stem cell transplantation, and brentuximab vedotin exposure varied. Profiling relied on immunoSEQ multiplex PCR, and the TCRdb table lists in-frame clones only, not all of them. The repertoire includes 100,000 or so clones, approximately 89% of them detected once, and 15% to 20% sits in the top ten. The starting material was peripheral blood mononuclear cells (PBMCs), obtained before the fourth cycle of nivolumab. These receptor sequences come from a human donor with classical Hodgkin lymphoma.

The V call is TRBV15, the J call TRBJ2-1; 13 bases map to TRBD2. J lost 0 bases, V lost 8 bases, and 7 bases had no gene match. Germline V CDR1 and CDR2: LNHNV, YYDKDF (reference sequence). The CDR3 runs 17 residues. DNA for the CDR3: TGTGCCACCGCGGGACTAGCGGGAAGCCTCTCCTACAATGAGCAGTTCTTC. This codes for CATAGLAGSLSYNEQFF.

This chain links TRBV30 with TRBJ2-7; no definite D call. Germline V gives CDR1 GTSNPN, CDR2 SVGIG (reference sequence). V lost 5 bases, J lost 0 bases, and 14 bases lay in between. This CDR3 comprises 14 residues. Here the CDR3 reads CAWAGAVSSYEQYF. The CDR3 region has the DNA TGTGCCTGGGCTGGAGCAGTTAGCTCCTACGAGCAGTACTTC. Full variable domain (outside the CDR3, taken from reference TRBV30 and TRBJ2-7): SQTIHQWPATLVQPVGSPLSLECTVEGTSNPNLYWYRQAAGRGLQLLFYSVGIGQISSEVPQNLSASRPQDRQFILSSKKLLLSDSGFYLCAWAGAVSSYEQYFGPGTRLTVT.

The gene calls are TRBV28 and TRBJ2-7, with 11 bases identical to TRBD2. J gave up 7 bases and V 7 bases, and 12 bases lay outside the gene matches. CDR1 and CDR2 (germline): MDHEN, SYDVKM. The CDR3 has 15 amino acids. CDR3 protein: CASMYDSGRAGEQYF. CDR3 in DNA: TGTGCCAGCATGTACGATAGCGGGAGGGCGGGAGAGCAGTACTTC.

The chain couples TRBV5-6 to TRBJ1-2; no clear D. Germline lookup yields CDR1 SGHDT and CDR2 YYEEEE. CDR3 length equals 16 residues. The V and J ends lost 1 base and 5 bases respectively, with 18 bases between them. The CDR3 DNA is TGTGCCAGCAGCTTGAGGCTTTCCAGAGCACCTTATGGCTACACCTTC. This codes for CASSLRLSRAPYGYTF.

The genes are TRBV4-3 and TRBJ2-1, with D possibly TRBD1 on 6 matching bases. Trimming stripped 0 bases from V and 3 bases from J, with 24 bases between. Germline CDR1 reads LGHNA; CDR2 reads YSLEER. The CDR3 has 20 residues. The CDR3 loop reads CASSQDWGQRFSAGYNEQFF. The CDR3 nucleotides are TGCGCCAGCAGCCAAGATTGGGGGCAGAGGTTCTCCGCCGGCTACAATGAGCAGTTCTTC.

The rearrangement uses TRBV6-1 and TRBJ2-3; D remains ambiguous. CDR3 size: 15 residues. The V end was cut by 2 bases, the J end by 2 bases, with 11 bases between. CDR1 MNHNS and CDR2 SASEGT come from the germline V gene. In DNA, the CDR3 is TGTGCCAGCAGTGAACAGGCATCCTCCACAGATACGCAGTATTTT. As protein: CASSEQASSTDTQYF.

The chain is built from TRBV28 and TRBJ2-3; D possibly matches TRBD1 or TRBD2 (5 bases each). Germline CDR1 reads MDHEN; CDR2 reads SYDVKM. Trimming stripped 3 bases from V and 4 bases from J, with 14 bases between. The CDR3 spans 15 residues. CDR3 loop: CASSLGTTDPDTQYF. The CDR3 nucleotides are TGTGCCAGCAGTTTGGGGACCACAGACCCAGATACGCAGTATTTT.

The chain employs TRBV7-9 and TRBJ2-7; 9 bases agree with TRBD1. The V segment lost 6 bases and the J segment 3 bases; nucleotides outside the gene matches: 6. The CDR3 sequence is 14 residues long. The germline gives CDR1 SEHNR, CDR2 FQNEAQ (reference sequence). CDR3 bases: TGTGCCAGCAGTAGCGACAGGGGGTTCTACGAGCAGTACTTC. It specifies CASSSDRGFYEQYF.

The gene calls are TRBV27 and TRBJ2-3; D is uncertain. The CDR3 runs 14 residues. The germline V and J ends were trimmed by 5 bases and 4 bases, with 13 bases remaining between them. In germline, CDR1 is MNHEY, CDR2 SMNVEV (reference sequence). The chain's CDR3 is CASSGAPPPDTQYF. Here the CDR3 DNA reads TGTGCCAGCAGTGGAGCGCCCCCCCCAGATACGCAGTATTTT.

The chain has TRBV9 and TRBJ1-1; no clear D. Germline loops: CDR1 SGDLS, CDR2 YYNGEE. The CDR3 is 14 amino acids. V was trimmed by 0 bases and J by 0 bases, leaving 6 bases between them. The CDR3 sequence is CASSVDGVNTEAFF. The CDR3 DNA reads TGTGCCAGCAGCGTAGATGGGGTGAACACTGAAGCTTTCTTT.

The chain joins TRBV15 to TRBJ2-1; 7 bases fit TRBD1. This CDR3 has 14 residues. From germline, CDR1 is LNHNV and CDR2 YYDKDF (reference sequence). J gave up 8 bases and V 8 bases, and 12 bases lay outside the gene matches. CDR3 bases: TGTGCCACCGCCCGAGACAGGGAGAGCGATGAGCAGTTCTTC. Amino acid sequence: CATARDRESDEQFF. Filled out from reference TRBV15 and TRBJ2-1, the complete variable domain reads DAMVIQNPRYQVTQFGKPVTLSCSQTLNHNVMYWYQQKSSQAPKLLFHYYDKDFNNEADTPDNFQSRRPNTSFCFLDIRSPGLGDTAMYLCATARDRESDEQFFGPGTRLTVL.

The rearrangement joins TRBV28 to TRBJ1-1; the match to TRBD1 covers 7 bases. Germline CDR1 and CDR2: MDHEN and SYDVKM. J lost 6 bases, V lost 5 bases, and 6 bases had no gene match. The CDR3 has 13 amino acids. As DNA, the CDR3 is TGTGCCAGCAGTAAGGCAGGGGGGTCTGAAGCTTTCTTT. Protein product: CASSKAGGSEAFF.

This clone appeared once. The chain is built from TRBV5-6 and TRBJ1-1; maybe TRBD1 (5 bases). Trimming removed 4 bases from V and 0 bases from J, with 16 bases in between. CDR1 is SGHDT and CDR2 is YYEEEE in the germline V gene. CDR3 size: 16 residues. CDR3 DNA sequence: TGTGCCAGCAGCCAAGAGCCTTGGGGGATGAACACTGAAGCTTTCTTT. It translates to CASSQEPWGMNTEAFF.

The rearrangement joins TRBV10-2 to TRBJ2-1, with 9 bases that match TRBD2. CDR1 is WSHSY, CDR2 SAAADI, per germline. The CDR3 consists of 14 residues. Germline trimming cut 6 bases from V and 5 bases from J; bases unmatched to any gene: 5. The CDR3 loop reads CASRNSGRNNEQFF. CDR3 sequence (DNA): TGCGCCAGCAGGAATAGCGGGAGAAACAATGAGCAGTTCTTC.

J is TRBJ1-4 and V is TRBV18; D perhaps matches TRBD1 (5 bases). Germline V CDR1 and CDR2: KGHSH, LQKENI. The CDR3 extends over 14 amino acids. Trimming shortened V by 3 bases and J by 2 bases, and 7 bases separated the two germline ends. In nucleotides, the CDR3 is TGTGCCAGCTCACCCAGACAGACTAATGAAAAACTGTTTTTT. This gives the protein CASSPRQTNEKLFF.

The chain joins TRBV6-5 to TRBJ2-7; TRBD2 agrees at 7 bases. The CDR3 contains 15 residues. The trim removed 5 bases at V and 0 bases at J, leaving 7 bases unmatched. Per germline, CDR1 MNHEY and CDR2 SVGAGI. Here the CDR3 reads CASSRRGSLSYEQYF. The DNA of the CDR3 is TGTGCCAGCAGTCGGCGGGGGTCCCTCTCCTACGAGCAGTACTTC.

The gene calls are TRBV19 and TRBJ1-2; no clear D gene. There are 12 residues in the CDR3. The ends were cut back, 0 bases at V and 7 bases at J, with 6 bases in the middle. The V gene's germline CDR1 is LNHDA and CDR2 SQIVND (reference sequence). The CDR3 region is CASSIEGSGYTF. The CDR3 DNA reads as TGTGCCAGTAGTATAGAGGGCAGTGGCTACACCTTC.

This chain joins TRBV5-4 and TRBJ2-7; the match to TRBD1 covers 8 bases. CDR3 length: 15 residues. The V gene end was trimmed by 0 bases and the J gene end by 2 bases; junction bases not matched to a gene: 4. CDR1 is SGHNT, CDR2 YYREEE, per germline (reference sequence). CDR3: CASSLGRTGTYEQYF. The DNA of the CDR3 is TGTGCCAGCAGCTTGGGAAGGACAGGGACCTACGAGCAGTACTTC.

This chain links TRBV4-1 with TRBJ2-1; 10 nucleotides align to TRBD2. V gave up 0 bases and J gave up 9 bases; unmatched junction bases: 8. Germline V gene lookup returns CDR1 MGHRA and CDR2 YSYEKL. This CDR3 spans 16 amino acids. CDR3 loop: CASSQDRSGRAGEQFF. CDR3 DNA: TGCGCCAGCAGCCAAGATCGAAGCGGGAGGGCCGGTGAGCAGTTCTTC.

V is TRBV18 and J is TRBJ2-7; maybe TRBD1 (6 bases). There are 16 residues in the CDR3. Trimming took 4 bases from V and 3 from J, leaving 19 bases between them. Germline values: CDR1 KGHSH, CDR2 LQKENI. The CDR3 DNA is TGTGCCAGCTCACGATTGACAGGTATTTCGGGCTACGAGCAGTACTTC. It translates to CASSRLTGISGYEQYF.

This clone was recorded a few times. The gene calls are TRBV27 and TRBJ2-3; D is uncertain. The CDR3 consists of 13 residues. Trimming took off 4 bases at V and 2 bases at J, with 7 bases between the two ends. Germline CDR1 and CDR2: MNHEY and SMNVEV (reference sequence). CDR3 DNA sequence: TGTGCCAGCAGTTATCCCAACACAGATACGCAGTATTTT. Translation gives CASSYPNTDTQYF.

The CDR3 spells CASSLLPGQGLSYEQYF. CDR3 nucleotide sequence: TGTGCCAGCAGTTTATTGCCGGGACAGGGGTTGTCCTACGAGCAGTACTTC. The V and J genes are TRBV27 and TRBJ2-7; TRBD1 matches 10 bases. Germline values: CDR1 MNHEY, CDR2 SMNVEV (reference sequence). The ends lost 1 base at V and 1 base at J; junction bases unmatched: 7. The CDR3 runs 17 residues.

The V gene is TRBV7-9, the J gene TRBJ2-3; 16 bases map to TRBD2. Germline values: CDR1 SEHNR, CDR2 FQNEAQ (reference sequence). This CDR3 is 18 amino acids long. After removal of 4 bases from V and 4 bases from J, the junction contained 8 bases not matched to a gene. The CDR3: CASSWAGTSGRVADTQYF. For the CDR3, the DNA is TGTGCCAGCAGCTGGGCCGGGACTAGCGGGAGGGTAGCAGATACGCAGTATTTT.

V usage is TRBV27 and J usage is TRBJ2-7; 7 bases match TRBD1. In germline, CDR1 is MNHEY, CDR2 SMNVEV (reference sequence). This CDR3 has 13 residues. With 2 bases clipped from V and 7 bases from J, the junction kept 5 bases outside the gene matches. CDR3 amino acids: CASSLQGEEEQYF. In nucleotides, the CDR3 is TGTGCCAGCAGTTTACAGGGGGAAGAGGAGCAGTACTTC.